The source of this TCR beta chain is a study of naive and memory T cell subsets. Ligated cDNA underwent four rounds of PCR with nested alpha and beta constant region primers and SP2. Reverse transcription of blood and skin TCR RNA was primed at alpha and beta constant regions. TCRdb itself ran the 5' RACE reads through MiXCR, one entry per CDR3 protein. The sample contains roughly 48,000 distinct CDR3 sequences, about 4.4% of which appear only once. The CDR3 covers 14 residues. CDR1 is MNHEY, CDR2 SMNVEV, per germline (reference sequence). With V trimmed by 5 bases and J by 2 bases, 5 bases remained unmatched. An oligonucleotide containing a UMI was ligated to the 3' end of TCR cDNA. Adult healthy volunteers gave 2.5 ml peripheral blood for whole-blood RNA. This clonotype was seen at least ten times.

V usage is TRBV27 and J usage is TRBJ2-7; 8 positions agree with TRBD2. The source of this sequence is a female donor in good health. The CDR3 loop is CASSHGLAPYEQYF. The CDR3 DNA reads as TGTGCCAGCAGTCACGGACTAGCCCCCTACGAGCAGTACTTC.